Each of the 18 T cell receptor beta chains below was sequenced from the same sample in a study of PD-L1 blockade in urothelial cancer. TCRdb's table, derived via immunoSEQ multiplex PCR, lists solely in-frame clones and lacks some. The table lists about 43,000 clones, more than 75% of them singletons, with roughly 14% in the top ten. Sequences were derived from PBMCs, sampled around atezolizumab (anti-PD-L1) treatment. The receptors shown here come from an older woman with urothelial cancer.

The CDR3 DNA sequence: TGTGCCAGCAGCAAAGGTGCCGGGACAGGGTTCAATGAGCAGTTCTTC. Its protein product is CASSKGAGTGFNEQFF. The V gene is TRBV5-5, the J gene TRBJ2-1; 9 bases fit TRBD1. The CDR3 sequence is 16 residues long. The V gene end was trimmed by 4 bases and the J gene end by 6 bases; junction bases not matched to a gene: 11. From germline, CDR1 is SGHKS and CDR2 YYEKEE (reference sequence).

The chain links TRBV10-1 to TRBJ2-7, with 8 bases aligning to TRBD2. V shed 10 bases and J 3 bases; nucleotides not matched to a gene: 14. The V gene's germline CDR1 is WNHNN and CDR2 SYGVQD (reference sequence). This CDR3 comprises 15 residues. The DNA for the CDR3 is TGCGCCACAATACCAGGACTAGCCGCAGTCTACGAGCAGTACTTC. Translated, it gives CATIPGLAAVYEQYF.

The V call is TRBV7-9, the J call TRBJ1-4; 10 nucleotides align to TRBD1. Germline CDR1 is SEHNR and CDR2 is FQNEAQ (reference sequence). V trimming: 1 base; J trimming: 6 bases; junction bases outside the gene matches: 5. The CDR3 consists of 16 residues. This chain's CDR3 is CASSLDVGTGDEKLFF. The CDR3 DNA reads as TGTGCCAGCAGCTTAGACGTGGGGACAGGGGATGAAAAACTGTTTTTT.

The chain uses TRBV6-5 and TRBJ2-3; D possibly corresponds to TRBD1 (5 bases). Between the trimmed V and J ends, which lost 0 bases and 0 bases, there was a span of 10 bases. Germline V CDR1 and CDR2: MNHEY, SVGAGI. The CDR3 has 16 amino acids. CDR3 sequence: CASSYSKGWSTDTQYF. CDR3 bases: TGTGCCAGCAGTTACTCGAAGGGGTGGAGCACAGATACGCAGTATTTT.

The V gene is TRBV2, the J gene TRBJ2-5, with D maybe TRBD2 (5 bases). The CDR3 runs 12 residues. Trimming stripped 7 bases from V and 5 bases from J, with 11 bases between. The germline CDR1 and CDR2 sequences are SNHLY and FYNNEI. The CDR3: CASNRRGETQYF. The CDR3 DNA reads TGTGCCAGCAATAGGAGAGGGGAGACCCAGTACTTC.

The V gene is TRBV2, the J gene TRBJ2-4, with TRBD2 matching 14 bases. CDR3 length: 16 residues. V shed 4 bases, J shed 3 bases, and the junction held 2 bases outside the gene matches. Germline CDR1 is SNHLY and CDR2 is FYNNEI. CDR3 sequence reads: CASSGLAGGIKNIQYF. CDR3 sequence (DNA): TGTGCCAGCAGTGGACTAGCGGGGGGGATCAAAAACATTCAGTACTTC.

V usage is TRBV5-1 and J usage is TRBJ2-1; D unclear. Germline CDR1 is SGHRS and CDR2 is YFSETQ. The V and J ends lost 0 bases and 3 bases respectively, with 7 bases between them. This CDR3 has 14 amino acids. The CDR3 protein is CASSLVSIYNEQFF. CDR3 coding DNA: TGCGCCAGCAGCTTGGTTTCTATCTACAATGAGCAGTTCTTC.

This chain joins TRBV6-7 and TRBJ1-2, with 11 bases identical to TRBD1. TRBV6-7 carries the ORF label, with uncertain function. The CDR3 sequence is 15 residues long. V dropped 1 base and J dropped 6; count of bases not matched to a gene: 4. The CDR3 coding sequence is TGTGCCAGCAGTTACTTACGGACAGGGGGCGATGGCTACACCTTC. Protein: CASSYLRTGGDGYTF.

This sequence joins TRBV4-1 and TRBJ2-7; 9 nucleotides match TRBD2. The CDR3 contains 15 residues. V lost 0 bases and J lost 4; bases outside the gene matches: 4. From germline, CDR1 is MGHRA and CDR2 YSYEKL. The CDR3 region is CASSQDRSGGYEQYF. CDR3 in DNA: TGCGCCAGCAGCCAAGATAGGAGCGGGGGGTACGAGCAGTACTTC.

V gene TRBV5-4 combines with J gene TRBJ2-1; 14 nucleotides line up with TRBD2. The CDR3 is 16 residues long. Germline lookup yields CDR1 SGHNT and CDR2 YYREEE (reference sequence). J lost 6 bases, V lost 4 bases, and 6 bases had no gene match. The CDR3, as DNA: TGTGCCAGCAGCGGAGCGGGACTAGCGGGAGTCAATGAGCAGTTCTTC. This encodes CASSGAGLAGVNEQFF.

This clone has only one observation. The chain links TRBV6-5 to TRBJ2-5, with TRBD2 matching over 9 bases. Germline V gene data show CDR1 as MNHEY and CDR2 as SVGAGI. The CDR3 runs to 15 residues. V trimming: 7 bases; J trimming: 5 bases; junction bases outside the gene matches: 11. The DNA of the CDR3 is TGTGCCAGCAAGCTGAGTAGCGGGAGAGTTGAGACCCAGTACTTC. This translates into CASKLSSGRVETQYF.

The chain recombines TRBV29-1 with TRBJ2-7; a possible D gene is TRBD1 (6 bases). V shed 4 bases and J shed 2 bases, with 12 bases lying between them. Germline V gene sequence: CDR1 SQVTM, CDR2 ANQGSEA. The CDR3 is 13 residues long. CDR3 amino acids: CSVAGTRTYEQYF. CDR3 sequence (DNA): TGCAGCGTTGCCGGGACACGCACCTACGAGCAGTACTTC.

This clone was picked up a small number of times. Here the CDR3 reads CASSRGQSYEQYF. For the CDR3, the DNA is TGTGCCAGCAGCCGGGGACAGTCCTACGAGCAGTACTTC. V is TRBV5-4 and J is TRBJ2-7; 7 positions match TRBD1. Germline-derived CDR1 and CDR2 are SGHNT and YYREEE (reference sequence). Germline trimming cut 4 bases from V and 1 base from J; bases unmatched to any gene: 2. The CDR3 loop spans 13 amino acids.

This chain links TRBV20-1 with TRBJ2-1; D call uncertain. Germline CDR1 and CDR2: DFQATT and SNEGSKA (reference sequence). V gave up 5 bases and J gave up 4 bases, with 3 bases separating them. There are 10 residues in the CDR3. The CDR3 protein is CSALYNEQFF. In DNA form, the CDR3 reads TGCAGTGCTCTGTACAATGAGCAGTTCTTC.

CDR3 bases: TGCGCCAGCAGCCAAGTCGGGAAGGGAAGGATTGCTGGAAACACCATATATTTT. Its translation: CASSQVGKGRIAGNTIYF. The V gene is TRBV4-1, the J gene TRBJ1-3, with D unclear. CDR3 length: 18 amino acids. V was clipped by 1 base and J by 2 bases, with 18 bases between them. Germline V gene data show CDR1 as MGHRA and CDR2 as YSYEKL.

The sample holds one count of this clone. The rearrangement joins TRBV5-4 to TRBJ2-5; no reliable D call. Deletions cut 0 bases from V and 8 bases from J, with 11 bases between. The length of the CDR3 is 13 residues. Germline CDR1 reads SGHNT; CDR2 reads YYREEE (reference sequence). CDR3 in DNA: TGTGCCAGCAGCTTGGGTACCGTTAGTACCCAGTACTTC. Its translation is CASSLGTVSTQYF.

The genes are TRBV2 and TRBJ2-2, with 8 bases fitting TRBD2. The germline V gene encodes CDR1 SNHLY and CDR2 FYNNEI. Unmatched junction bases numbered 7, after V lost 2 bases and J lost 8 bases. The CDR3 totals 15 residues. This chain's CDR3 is CASSEFGGALGELFF. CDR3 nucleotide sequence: TGTGCCAGCAGTGAATTCGGGGGGGCTCTAGGGGAGCTGTTTTTT.

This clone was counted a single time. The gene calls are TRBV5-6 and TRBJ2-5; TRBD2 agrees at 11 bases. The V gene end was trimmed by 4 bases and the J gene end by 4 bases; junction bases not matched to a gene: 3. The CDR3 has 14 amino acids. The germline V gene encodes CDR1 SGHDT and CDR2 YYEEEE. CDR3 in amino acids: CASSLAGGIETQYF. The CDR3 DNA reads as TGTGCCAGCAGCCTAGCGGGGGGAATAGAGACCCAGTACTTC. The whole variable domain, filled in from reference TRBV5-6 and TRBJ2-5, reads DAGVTQSPTHLIKTRGQQVTLRCSPKSGHDTVSWYQQALGQGPQFIFQYYEEEERQRGNFPDRFSGHQFPNYSSELNVNALLLGDSALYLCASSLAGGIETQYFGPGTRLLVL.